These 30 T cell receptor beta chains were all obtained from the same sample, sequenced in a study of shared clonotypes between healthy human individuals. The data were produced by immunoSEQ multiplex PCR, yet TCRdb's version contains in-frame clones alone and is incomplete. The sample lists some 1,100,000 clones, about four fifths occurring once. Sequencing was performed on memory CD4+ T cells from PBMCs. Subset meaning: CD45RA-negative fraction. Receptor source: a man in his late teens or twenties in good health. Some clones in this sample may be carry-over from other donors' samples.

The chain couples TRBV18 to TRBJ2-7, with 7 bases aligning to TRBD1. The germline gives CDR1 KGHSH, CDR2 LQKENI. The ends lost 0 bases at V and 2 bases at J; junction bases unmatched: 4. The length of the CDR3 is 15 residues. The CDR3 region is CASSPPGQTTYEQYF. The DNA for the CDR3 is TGTGCCAGCTCACCACCGGGACAGACCACCTACGAGCAGTACTTC.

The chain couples TRBV19 to TRBJ2-4; D gene unclear. Germline assignment: CDR1 LNHDA and CDR2 SQIVND (reference sequence). This CDR3 spans 16 amino acids. Trimming removed 1 base from V and 0 bases from J, with 10 bases in between. CDR3 in DNA: TGTGCCAGTAGTATAGTAACCACACTAGCCAAAAACATTCAGTACTTC. Its translation is CASSIVTTLAKNIQYF. The variable domain in full, completed from reference TRBV19 and TRBJ2-4, reads DGGITQSPKYLFRKEGQNVTLSCEQNLNHDAMYWYRQDPGQGLRLIYYSQIVNDFQKGDIAEGYSVSREKKESFPLTVTSAQKNPTAFYLCASSIVTTLAKNIQYFGAGTRLSVL.

The chain has TRBV5-1 and TRBJ2-3; 11 positions agree with TRBD2. CDR1 is SGHRS, CDR2 YFSETQ, per germline. The CDR3 sequence is 14 residues long. After removal of 4 bases from V and 6 bases from J, the junction contained 4 bases not matched to a gene. The CDR3 DNA reads as TGCGCCAGCAGCCAGACTAGCGGGGTCGATACGCAGTATTTT. It specifies CASSQTSGVDTQYF.

This clone was counted only a few times. The same CDR3 also results from other DNA sequences found in this sample. The chain uses TRBV7-2 and TRBJ1-1; no firm D call. This CDR3 spans 14 amino acids. V was clipped by 1 base and J by 5 bases, with 11 bases between them. Germline V gene lookup returns CDR1 SGHTA and CDR2 FQGNSA. The CDR3 loop reads CASSLGPGTTEAFF. In nucleotides, the CDR3 is TGTGCCAGCAGCTTAGGTCCGGGTACAACTGAAGCTTTCTTT.

The V gene is TRBV7-9, the J gene TRBJ1-3; D is uncertain. Trimming removed 8 bases at V and 4 bases at J, with 12 bases between. The CDR3 loop spans 13 amino acids. Germline V CDR1 and CDR2: SEHNR, FQNEAQ (reference sequence). Here the CDR3 reads CASVLSVGNTIYF. CDR3 DNA sequence: TGTGCCAGCGTTTTATCGGTGGGAAACACCATATATTTT.

The chain carries TRBV19 and TRBJ1-3; D unresolved. Trimming shortened V by 5 bases and J by 4 bases, and 12 bases separated the two germline ends. Germline-derived CDR1 and CDR2 are LNHDA and SQIVND (reference sequence). CDR3 length: 14 residues. The CDR3 spells CASSPSRGGNTIYF. CDR3 nucleotide sequence: TGTGCCAGTAGTCCAAGCCGCGGCGGAAACACCATATATTTT.

This sequence joins TRBV29-1 and TRBJ2-7; 7 bases agree with TRBD1. Germline-derived CDR1 and CDR2 are SQVTM and ANQGSEA. V was clipped by 3 bases and J by 0 bases; unmatched bases: 5. The CDR3 runs 14 residues. CDR3 sequence: CSVESTGASYEQYF. CDR3 DNA sequence: TGCAGCGTTGAGTCAACAGGGGCCTCCTACGAGCAGTACTTC.

The rearrangement links TRBV4-1 to TRBJ2-4; D ambiguous. The V end lost 0 bases, the J end lost 0 bases, and 15 bases lay between the germline ends. The CDR3 contains 18 residues. Germline V gene lookup returns CDR1 MGHRA and CDR2 YSYEKL. In DNA form, the CDR3 reads TGCGCCAGCAGCCAAGAATTGGTCGCATCCATAGCCAAAAACATTCAGTACTTC. This gives the protein CASSQELVASIAKNIQYF.

The chain combines TRBV6-5 with TRBJ1-1; no definite D call. The CDR3 has 14 amino acids. The germline V gene has CDR1 MNHEY and CDR2 SVGAGI. V gave up 2 bases and J gave up 3 bases, with 10 bases separating them. Written as DNA, the CDR3 is TGTGCCAGCAGTTACGACCATTGGGACACTGAAGCTTTCTTT. It encodes CASSYDHWDTEAFF.

CDR3 nucleotides: TGTGCCAGCAGTTCCGGACGGATGAACTATGGCTACACCTTC. Its translation is CASSSGRMNYGYTF. The rearrangement links TRBV28 to TRBJ1-2; unclear D gene. Germline values: CDR1 MDHEN, CDR2 SYDVKM. The CDR3 runs to 14 residues. Between the trimmed V and J ends, which lost 4 bases and 2 bases, there was a span of 11 bases.

V gene TRBV9 combines with J gene TRBJ2-5; D possibly corresponds to TRBD2 (6 bases). Germline-derived CDR1 and CDR2 are SGDLS and YYNGEE. This CDR3 comprises 17 residues. V lost 1 base and J lost 2, with 18 bases in between. In DNA, the CDR3 is TGTGCCAGCAGCGTAACGGCGGCGGGACGGGGGCAAGAGACCCAGTACTTC. Its protein product is CASSVTAAGRGQETQYF.

V and J are TRBV19 and TRBJ2-3; no firm D call. The ends were cut back, 6 bases at V and 4 bases at J, with 8 bases in the middle. Germline lookup yields CDR1 LNHDA and CDR2 SQIVND (reference sequence). The CDR3 runs to 12 residues. The DNA for the CDR3 is TGTGCCAGTAGCATCAACGCAGATACGCAGTATTTT. Encoded protein: CASSINADTQYF.

The chain uses TRBV6-5 and TRBJ1-1; 8 nucleotides agree with TRBD1. The V segment lost 8 bases and the J segment 4 bases; nucleotides outside the gene matches: 6. Germline V CDR1 and CDR2: MNHEY, SVGAGI. The CDR3 consists of 13 residues. The DNA for the CDR3 is TGTGCCAGCGGACAGGGAGTGGGCACTGAAGCTTTCTTT. Residues: CASGQGVGTEAFF.

The J gene is TRBJ1-1, the V gene TRBV5-1; D unclear. The V gene's germline CDR1 is SGHRS and CDR2 YFSETQ. V was cut by 2 bases and J by 1 base, with 12 bases left in between. This CDR3 has 15 residues. DNA for the CDR3: TGCGCCAGCAGCTTCGATAGGTCTTCGAACACTGAAGCTTTCTTT. Its protein product is CASSFDRSSNTEAFF.

This clone was found a few times. DNA for the CDR3: TGTGCCAGCAGCTTATCTTGGAAGGGCCGCCGGCTTTGGTACGAGCAGTACTTC. It codes for CASSLSWKGRRLWYEQYF. The V and J genes are TRBV5-6 and TRBJ2-7; the D is unclear. Between the trimmed V and J ends, which lost 2 bases and 4 bases, there was a span of 25 bases. The length of the CDR3 is 18 residues. Germline CDR1 reads SGHDT; CDR2 reads YYEEEE.

Here the CDR3 DNA reads TGTGCCAGCATCCCCCCCGGGACAGGGGCGGATACGCAGTATTTT. This sequence encodes CASIPPGTGADTQYF. This chain links TRBV28 with TRBJ2-3; 10 nucleotides match TRBD1. V shed 7 bases and J 6 bases; nucleotides not matched to a gene: 10. Per the germline V gene, CDR1 is MDHEN and CDR2 is SYDVKM. The CDR3 covers 15 residues.

The chain joins TRBV11-2 to TRBJ1-4; D is ambiguous. Germline values: CDR1 SGHAT, CDR2 FQNNGV. V was trimmed by 3 bases and J by 8 bases, leaving 4 bases between them. CDR3 length equals 11 residues. CDR3 in amino acids: CASSLREKLFF. The CDR3 nucleotides are TGTGCCAGCAGCTTGAGGGAAAAACTGTTTTTT.

This rearrangement joins TRBV25-1 to TRBJ1-4; D unclear. V was trimmed by 1 base and J by 8 bases, leaving 14 bases between them. There are 15 residues in the CDR3. Per the germline V gene, CDR1 is MGHDK and CDR2 is SYGVNS. CDR3 residues: CASSESGINAEKLFF. For the CDR3, the DNA is TGTGCCAGCAGTGAATCCGGGATTAATGCGGAAAAACTGTTTTTT.

The chain combines TRBV6-1 with TRBJ2-5; D might be TRBD2 (5 bases). Trimming stripped 5 bases from V and 5 bases from J, with 15 bases between. CDR1 and CDR2 (germline): MNHNS, SASEGT. CDR3 length: 14 residues. The CDR3: CASSRRVWRETQYF. Here the CDR3 DNA reads TGTGCCAGCAGTAGGCGGGTTTGGAGGGAGACCCAGTACTTC.

This clone was counted ten times or more. V gene TRBV7-9 combines with J gene TRBJ1-4, with a possible D match to TRBD1 (5 bases). The CDR3 covers 14 residues. The V end lost 6 bases, the J end lost 8 bases, and 16 bases lay between the germline ends. Germline V CDR1 and CDR2: SEHNR, FQNEAQ (reference sequence). The CDR3 spells CASSGTRRGEKLFF. CDR3 sequence (DNA): TGTGCCAGCAGTGGGACGAGACGTGGGGAAAAACTGTTTTTT.

This clone was counted a few times. The genes are TRBV29-1 and TRBJ1-1, with D possibly matching TRBD1 (6 bases). Germline V gene data show CDR1 as SQVTM and CDR2 as ANQGSEA. The CDR3 consists of 15 residues. V lost 6 bases to trimming and J lost 5 bases, with 22 bases between them. Here the CDR3 DNA reads TGCAGCGTCCGAGCATGGGGGGCATCGGGAACTGAAGCTTTCTTT. It specifies CSVRAWGASGTEAFF. The entire variable domain, with the rest obtained from reference TRBV29-1 and TRBJ1-1, is as follows: SAVISQKPSRDICQRGTSLTIQCQVDSQVTMMFWYRQQPGQSLTLIATANQGSEATYESGFVIDKFPISRPNLTFSTLTVSNMSPEDSSIYLCSVRAWGASGTEAFFGQGTRLTVV.

This clone has a single count. This chain uses TRBV7-8 with TRBJ2-1, with 11 bases fitting TRBD2. The CDR3 covers 16 residues. V lost 4 bases to trimming and J lost 7 bases; unmatched junction nucleotides: 9. The germline CDR1 and CDR2 sequences are SGHVS and FQNEAQ. CDR3 protein: CASSSQTSGSPNEQFF. DNA for the CDR3: TGTGCCAGCAGCTCCCAAACTAGCGGGAGTCCGAATGAGCAGTTCTTC.

The rearrangement links TRBV19 to TRBJ1-5; D is possibly TRBD1 (5 bases). Germline V gives CDR1 LNHDA, CDR2 SQIVND (reference sequence). This CDR3 is built from 15 residues. Trimming took 3 bases from V and 2 from J, leaving 11 bases between them. This CDR3 is CASSIRQSGNQPQHF. DNA of the CDR3: TGTGCCAGTAGTATTCGACAGTCCGGCAATCAGCCCCAGCATTTT.

The J gene is TRBJ1-2, the V gene TRBV28; D gene ambiguous. This CDR3 region has 12 residues. Germline CDR1 is MDHEN and CDR2 is SYDVKM. Trimming pared 4 bases from V and 7 bases from J, leaving 10 bases between. Here the CDR3 DNA reads TGTGCCAGCAGTTCTGATCCTTTTGGCTACACCTTC. This translates into CASSSDPFGYTF.

Note on this clone: Without the conserved terminal phenylalanine or tryptophan, this CDR3 likely stems from a read error. It is unclear where the CDR3 begins or ends on the DNA, so no DNA is shown, and the CDR3 is as TCRdb lists it. J is TRBJ2-7 and V is TRBV27; the DNA was not compared with TRBD2, the D call given in the table. CDR1 and CDR2 from the germline V gene are MNHEY and SMNVEV (reference sequence). The length of the CDR3 is 12 amino acids, counting both ends. The chain's CDR3 is CASSFSTSGSKL.

The chain uses TRBV7-6 and TRBJ2-7, with 7 bases matching TRBD1. This CDR3 comprises 12 residues. Per germline, CDR1 SGHVS and CDR2 FNYEAQ. Germline trimming cut 5 bases from V and 6 bases from J; bases unmatched to any gene: 4. For the CDR3, the DNA is TGTGCCAGCAGCGCCACAGGGGCCGAGCAGTACTTC. Residues: CASSATGAEQYF.

The chain combines TRBV5-8 with TRBJ2-3; 11 nucleotides line up with TRBD2. V shed 4 bases, J shed 1 base, and the junction held 8 bases outside the gene matches. The CDR3 covers 17 residues. In germline, CDR1 is SGHTS, CDR2 YDEGEE. CDR3 in amino acids: CASSPTLAGGGTDTQYF. In DNA form, the CDR3 reads TGTGCCAGCAGCCCTACCTTAGCGGGAGGGGGCACAGATACGCAGTATTTT.

The chain has TRBV27 and TRBJ1-1; unclear D gene. Trimming pared 4 bases from V and 2 bases from J, leaving 11 bases between. This CDR3 comprises 14 residues. Germline loops: CDR1 MNHEY, CDR2 SMNVEV (reference sequence). The CDR3 nucleotides are TGTGCCAGCAGTTCTCCGCAGATTAACACTGAAGCTTTCTTT. Translated: CASSSPQINTEAFF.

The chain couples TRBV5-1 to TRBJ1-2, with 7 bases matching TRBD1. The CDR3 is made up of 13 amino acids. The V segment lost 6 bases and the J segment 5 bases; nucleotides outside the gene matches: 7. Germline loops: CDR1 SGHRS, CDR2 YFSETQ. In DNA, the CDR3 is TGCGCCAGCACCACCGGACAGGCTTATGGCTACACCTTC. This encodes CASTTGQAYGYTF.

V is TRBV6-5 and J is TRBJ1-2, with 8 bases aligning to TRBD1. The CDR3 has 14 residues. Germline-derived CDR1 and CDR2 are MNHEY and SVGAGI. V lost 5 bases to trimming and J lost 8 bases; unmatched junction nucleotides: 10. The CDR3 DNA reads as TGTGCCAGCAGTCGCCCCGGGACAGGACCCGGCTACACCTTC. It is translated as CASSRPGTGPGYTF.